These T cell receptor beta chains were read from a single sample in a study of shared clonotypes between healthy human individuals. Measured with immunoSEQ multiplex PCR; TCRdb has only the in-frame clones, and not every one. The sample includes millions of clones, 85% to 95% seen only once; the top ten take approximately 0.13%. Sequencing was done on a sample of naive CD4+ T cells sorted from blood. The receptors were gathered from a man between 18 and 29 years old in good health. Both conserved end residues are part of each CDR3. Each record gives: D gene, J gene, clone size, V gene, CDR3 protein, CDR3 DNA. D genes are given only for firm matches. Clone sizes are given selectively: once, few, many, or a class where the clone is expanded.

D: NA
J: TRBJ1-1
size: once
V: TRBV2
CDR3: CASHREMATEAFF
DNA: TGTGCCAGCCACAGGGAAATGGCGACTGAAGCTTTCTTT

D: TRBD1
J: TRBJ2-3
size: NA
V: TRBV2
CDR3: CAIPDRATDTQYF
DNA: TGTGCCATACCGGACAGGGCCACAGATACGCAGTATTTT

D: TRBD2
J: TRBJ2-7
size: NA
V: TRBV5-1
CDR3: CASSTTSGGAIGSYEQYF
DNA: TGCGCCAGCAGCACGACTAGCGGGGGGGCCATCGGCTCCTACGAGCAGTACTTC

D: NA
J: TRBJ2-1
size: NA
V: TRBV6-5
CDR3: CASSYSGGAVEQFF
DNA: TGTGCCAGCAGTTACTCCGGAGGGGCGGTTGAGCAGTTCTTC

D: TRBD2
J: TRBJ2-1
size: NA
V: TRBV9
CDR3: CASSVAPLAGDNNEQFF
DNA: TGTGCCAGCAGCGTAGCTCCACTAGCGGGAGATAACAATGAGCAGTTCTTC

D: TRBD2
J: TRBJ2-2
size: NA
V: TRBV18
CDR3: CASSPTGLAPTGELFF
DNA: TGTGCCAGCTCACCAACGGGACTAGCCCCCACCGGGGAGCTGTTTTTT

D: NA
J: TRBJ1-1
size: once
V: TRBV10-3
CDR3: CAISRGESNTEAFF
DNA: TGTGCCATCAGTCGGGGCGAGTCGAACACTGAAGCTTTCTTT

D: NA
J: TRBJ2-7
size: NA
V: TRBV29-1
CDR3: CSVRDAGGGGPAQQYF
DNA: TGCAGCGTTCGGGATGCCGGGGGAGGGGGGCCCGCGCAGCAGTACTTC

D: TRBD1
J: TRBJ1-6
size: NA
V: TRBV4-1
CDR3: CASSQGQGPSSPLHF
DNA: TGCGCCAGCAGCCAGGGACAGGGCCCTAGTTCACCCCTCCACTTT

D: NA
J: TRBJ1-1
size: NA
V: TRBV7-2
CDR3: CASSFRLNTEAFF
DNA: TGTGCCAGCAGCTTCCGGCTGAACACTGAAGCTTTCTTT

D: TRBD1
J: TRBJ1-2
size: NA
V: TRBV7-2
CDR3: CASTPSGGIYGYTF
DNA: TGTGCCAGCACGCCGTCAGGGGGCATCTATGGCTACACCTTC

D: NA
J: TRBJ2-2
size: NA
V: TRBV29-1
CDR3: CTYRDTGELFF
DNA: TGCACTTATAGGGACACCGGGGAGCTGTTTTTT

D: TRBD2
J: TRBJ2-1
size: NA
V: TRBV7-2
CDR3: CASSPNLPSGIQFF
DNA: TGTGCCAGCAGCCCGAACCTCCCTAGCGGGATACAGTTCTTC

D: TRBD2
J: TRBJ2-7
size: NA
V: TRBV28
CDR3: CASSGGSSGVYEQYF
DNA: TGTGCCAGCAGTGGGGGGTCTAGCGGGGTTTACGAGCAGTACTTC

D: NA
J: TRBJ2-3
size: NA
V: TRBV5-1
CDR3: CASSLGTVPPDTQYF
DNA: TGCGCCAGCAGCTTGGGGACAGTCCCGCCAGATACGCAGTATTTT

D: TRBD1
J: TRBJ2-2
size: NA
V: TRBV18
CDR3: CASSPDLNRGSNTGELFF
DNA: TGTGCCAGCTCACCAGACCTCAACAGGGGCAGCAACACCGGGGAGCTGTTTTTT

D: TRBD2
J: TRBJ2-2
size: NA
V: TRBV27
CDR3: CASSLSLTSGVTGELFF
DNA: TGTGCCAGCAGTTTGTCCTTGACTAGCGGGGTAACCGGGGAGCTGTTTTTT

D: TRBD1
J: TRBJ1-6
size: NA
V: TRBV25-1
CDR3: CASSEAGGANSPLHF
DNA: TGTGCCAGCAGTGAAGCAGGGGGGGCCAATTCACCCCTCCACTTT

D: NA
J: TRBJ1-2
size: many
V: TRBV5-1
CDR3: CASSSGQPTYGYTF
DNA: TGCGCCAGCAGCTCTGGACAGCCAACCTATGGCTACACCTTC

D: TRBD1
J: TRBJ1-6
size: NA
V: TRBV18
CDR3: CASSGQAAYNSPLHF
DNA: TGTGCCAGCTCGGGACAGGCGGCCTATAATTCACCCCTCCACTTT

D: NA
J: TRBJ1-3
size: NA
V: TRBV6-5
CDR3: CASSRDIGNTIYF
DNA: TGTGCCAGCAGTCGGGACATTGGAAACACCATATATTTT

D: NA
J: TRBJ1-1
size: NA
V: TRBV7-9
CDR3: CASSLTGPSNTEAFF
DNA: TGTGCCAGCAGCTTAACGGGACCCTCGAACACTGAAGCTTTCTTT

D: NA
J: TRBJ2-5
size: many
V: TRBV5-1
CDR3: CASSLDQETQYF
DNA: TGCGCCAGCAGCTTGGACCAAGAGACCCAGTACTTC

D: TRBD1
J: TRBJ1-4
size: NA
V: TRBV30
CDR3: CAWSRDSKNEKLFF
DNA: TGTGCCTGGTCGAGGGACAGTAAGAATGAAAAACTGTTTTTT

D: TRBD1
J: TRBJ1-5
size: NA
V: TRBV6-1
CDR3: CASSGNRGSHQPQHF
DNA: TGTGCCAGCAGTGGGAACAGGGGTAGCCATCAGCCCCAGCATTTT

D: NA
J: TRBJ2-1
size: NA
V: TRBV7-9
CDR3: CASSSGGTPLVEEQFF
DNA: TGTGCCAGCAGCTCTGGGGGGACTCCGCTCGTCGAAGAGCAGTTCTTC

D: TRBD2
J: TRBJ2-1
size: NA
V: TRBV9
CDR3: CASSVGVTSGYNEQFF
DNA: TGTGCCAGCAGCGTAGGGGTGACTAGCGGTTACAATGAGCAGTTCTTC

D: NA
J: TRBJ1-4
size: NA
V: TRBV30
CDR3: CAWSVIQGEKLFF
DNA: TGTGCCTGGAGTGTAATACAGGGTGAAAAACTGTTTTTT

D: NA
J: TRBJ1-5
size: once
V: TRBV27
CDR3: CASSQGNQPQHF
DNA: TGTGCCAGCAGTCAGGGTAATCAGCCCCAGCATTTT

D: NA
J: TRBJ1-6
size: NA
V: TRBV5-1
CDR3: CASSFWTENSPLHF
DNA: TGCGCCAGCAGCTTCTGGACGGAAAATTCACCCCTCCACTTT

D: NA
J: TRBJ1-3
size: NA
V: TRBV4-1
CDR3: CASSQGVGHSGNTIYF
DNA: TGCGCCAGCAGCCAAGGAGTCGGCCACTCTGGAAACACCATATATTTT

D: NA
J: TRBJ2-7
size: NA
V: TRBV6-5
CDR3: CATNLGAGYEQYF
DNA: TGTGCCACCAACCTGGGGGCGGGTTACGAGCAGTACTTC

D: NA
J: TRBJ2-7
size: many
V: TRBV5-6
CDR3: CASSLEVQGRGEQYF
DNA: TGTGCCAGCAGCTTGGAGGTACAGGGTCGCGGCGAGCAGTACTTC

D: NA
J: TRBJ2-1
size: NA
V: TRBV4-2
CDR3: CASSHPGTSHNEQFF
DNA: TGTGCCAGCAGCCATCCCGGGACTTCACACAATGAGCAGTTCTTC

D: NA
J: TRBJ2-3
size: NA
V: TRBV14
CDR3: CASSHRVWSDTQYF
DNA: TGTGCCAGCAGCCATCGGGTTTGGTCAGATACGCAGTATTTT

D: TRBD1
J: TRBJ2-1
size: once
V: TRBV29-1
CDR3: CSVQKGQGVDNEQFF
DNA: TGCAGCGTTCAAAAGGGACAGGGAGTTGACAATGAGCAGTTCTTC

D: NA
J: TRBJ2-2
size: NA
V: TRBV9
CDR3: CASSVDGGTITGELFF
DNA: TGTGCCAGCAGCGTAGACGGGGGGACAATCACCGGGGAGCTGTTTTTT

D: TRBD2
J: TRBJ2-5
size: NA
V: TRBV30
CDR3: CAWLGREKETQYF
DNA: TGTGCCTGGTTAGGGAGGGAGAAAGAGACCCAGTACTTC

D: NA
J: TRBJ2-7
size: once
V: TRBV10-1
CDR3: CASSVGLSYEQYF
DNA: TGCGCCAGCAGTGTGGGTCTCTCCTACGAGCAGTACTTC

D: NA
J: TRBJ2-5
size: NA
V: TRBV5-6
CDR3: CASSLQIEWTQYF
DNA: TGTGCCAGCAGCCTACAAATTGAATGGACCCAGTACTTC

D: NA
J: TRBJ1-2
size: NA
V: TRBV6-1
CDR3: CASSKEGSYGYTF
DNA: TGTGCCAGCAGTAAAGAGGGATCTTATGGCTACACCTTC

D: NA
J: TRBJ2-1
size: NA
V: TRBV9
CDR3: CASSVGGNAYNEQFF
DNA: TGTGCCAGCAGCGTAGGCGGAAATGCCTACAATGAGCAGTTCTTC

D: NA
J: TRBJ1-3
size: NA
V: TRBV2
CDR3: CASSEAQTITGNTIYF
DNA: TGTGCCAGCAGTGAAGCGCAAACGATAACTGGAAACACCATATATTTT

D: NA
J: TRBJ1-6
size: NA
V: TRBV11-3
CDR3: CASSLDLRGKVFYNSPLHF
DNA: TGTGCCAGCAGCTTAGATCTTAGGGGAAAGGTCTTCTATAATTCACCCCTCCACTTT

D: NA
J: TRBJ1-5
size: NA
V: TRBV6-5
CDR3: CASSYRGENQPQHF
DNA: TGTGCCAGCAGTTACCGGGGGGAGAATCAGCCCCAGCATTTT

D: NA
J: TRBJ2-1
size: NA
V: TRBV2
CDR3: CASRIYGQTNEQFF
DNA: TGTGCCAGCAGAATCTATGGACAGACCAATGAGCAGTTCTTC

D: NA
J: TRBJ2-2
size: NA
V: TRBV30
CDR3: CAWSVWDGELFF
DNA: TGTGCCTGGAGTGTGTGGGACGGGGAGCTGTTTTTT

D: NA
J: TRBJ2-5
size: NA
V: TRBV10-1
CDR3: CASSEPGGKETQYF
DNA: TGCGCCAGCAGTGAGCCAGGGGGGAAGGAGACCCAGTACTTC

D: NA
J: TRBJ2-7
size: once
V: TRBV19
CDR3: CAILTGPRGYEQYF
DNA: TGTGCCATCCTCACCGGGCCCCGAGGGTACGAGCAGTACTTC

D: NA
J: TRBJ1-1
size: NA
V: TRBV6-1
CDR3: CASSEAIGAFSSEAFF
DNA: TGTGCCAGCAGTGAAGCGATCGGAGCTTTCTCTTCGGAAGCTTTCTTT

D: TRBD2
J: TRBJ2-7
size: NA
V: TRBV2
CDR3: CASSREGRYEQYF
DNA: TGTGCCAGCTCCCGGGAGGGCCGCTACGAGCAGTACTTC

D: NA
J: TRBJ2-1
size: once
V: TRBV5-1
CDR3: CASSLDSANNEQFF
DNA: TGCGCCAGCAGCTTGGATTCCGCAAACAATGAGCAGTTCTTC

D: NA
J: TRBJ2-7
size: NA
V: TRBV5-8
CDR3: CASSLGGRGTEQYF
DNA: TGTGCCAGCAGCTTGGGTGGTAGGGGAACCGAGCAGTACTTC